The 21 T cell receptor beta chains listed next were all sequenced from one sample in a study of cytomegalovirus exposure and HLA in healthy donors. The PCR used 60 Vbeta and 13 Jbeta primers. The data were produced by immunoSEQ multiplex PCR, yet TCRdb's version contains in-frame clones alone and is incomplete. The sample holds under 150,000 clones, approximately 80% seen once. Sequencing input: PBMCs. These receptors were collected from a man between 18 and 29 years old in good health and CMV-seronegative.

This clone has more than one count but fewer than ten. The chain links TRBV4-1 to TRBJ1-4; no clear D. The length of the CDR3 is 15 residues. CDR1 MGHRA and CDR2 YSYEKL come from the germline V gene. V was clipped by 1 base and J by 6 bases, with 12 bases between them. The CDR3 region has the DNA TGCGCCAGCAGCCAAGTTCGAGGTGGCGATGAAAAACTGTTTTTT. Amino acids: CASSQVRGGDEKLFF.

The CDR3 is CASMGLGTSGRAIEQFF. DNA of the CDR3: TGTGCCAGTATGGGTCTGGGGACTAGCGGGAGGGCCATCGAGCAGTTCTTC. V and J are TRBV19 and TRBJ2-1; 16 bases are a match to TRBD2. Germline CDR1 and CDR2: LNHDA and SQIVND (reference sequence). The V gene end was trimmed by 7 bases and the J gene end by 10 bases; junction bases not matched to a gene: 13. The CDR3 consists of 17 residues.

The chain joins TRBV4-1 to TRBJ2-7, with a tentative D call TRBD1 (6 bases). Germline V lookup: CDR1 MGHRA, CDR2 YSYEKL. The CDR3 contains 15 residues. V was cut by 2 bases and J by 5 bases, with 16 bases left in between. The CDR3 here is CASSQTGTFTDEQYF. The CDR3, as DNA: TGCGCCAGCAGCCAAACAGGGACGTTCACCGACGAGCAGTACTTC.

This chain uses TRBV2 with TRBJ1-2; D not certain. Germline V gene sequence: CDR1 SNHLY, CDR2 FYNNEI. Between the trimmed V and J ends, which lost 3 bases and 7 bases, there was a span of 15 bases. There are 14 residues in the CDR3. CDR3 residues: CASSDRFRVSGYTF. CDR3 nucleotides: TGTGCCAGCAGTGATCGGTTTCGGGTTAGTGGCTACACCTTC.

The chain is built from TRBV7-9 and TRBJ2-3, with 9 nucleotides matching TRBD2. The CDR3 spans 13 residues. The V gene end was trimmed by 10 bases and the J gene end by 3 bases; junction bases not matched to a gene: 5. Germline V gene sequence: CDR1 SEHNR, CDR2 FQNEAQ (reference sequence). The CDR3 nucleotides are TGTGCCATCTTAGCGGGAGCGACAGATACGCAGTATTTT. Translating it yields CAILAGATDTQYF. The whole variable domain, filled in from reference TRBV7-9 and TRBJ2-3, reads DTGVSQNPRHKITKRGQNVTFRCDPISEHNRLYWYRQTLGQGPEFLTYFQNEAQLEKSRLLSDRFSAERPKGSFSTLEIQRTEQGDSAMYLCAILAGATDTQYFGPGTRLTVL.

This CDR3 reads CASSYSGRNTGELFF. The CDR3, as DNA: TGTGCCAGCAGCTATAGCGGGAGAAACACCGGGGAGCTGTTTTTT. This chain links TRBV9 with TRBJ2-2; TRBD2 agrees at 9 bases. CDR1 is SGDLS and CDR2 is YYNGEE in the germline V gene. With V trimmed by 4 bases and J by 2 bases, 3 bases remained unmatched. The CDR3 is made up of 15 amino acids. The full variable domain, rest sourced from reference TRBV9 and TRBJ2-2, is DSGVTQTPKHLITATGQRVTLRCSPRSGDLSVYWYQQSLDQGLQFLIQYYNGEERAKGNILERFSAQQFPDLHSELNLSSLELGDSALYFCASSYSGRNTGELFFGEGSRLTVL.

J is TRBJ2-1 and V is TRBV2, with D tentatively TRBD1 (5 bases). There are 17 residues in the CDR3. The V and J ends lost 5 bases and 0 bases respectively, with 17 bases between them. Germline V gene data show CDR1 as SNHLY and CDR2 as FYNNEI. The CDR3 DNA reads TGTGCCAGCAGTTATCTATCAAGGGGCCTCTCCTACAATGAGCAGTTCTTC. Its protein product is CASSYLSRGLSYNEQFF.

In DNA, the CDR3 is TGCGCCAGCAGCTTGGAGCGGAATGGCTACACCTTC. This codes for CASSLERNGYTF. This chain uses TRBV5-1 with TRBJ1-2; D gene uncertain. The CDR3 is 12 amino acids. Germline V gene lookup returns CDR1 SGHRS and CDR2 YFSETQ. Trimming took 0 bases from V and 6 from J, leaving 6 bases between them.

This clone showed up many times. V usage is TRBV6-5 and J usage is TRBJ2-7; D is undetermined. V dropped 4 bases and J dropped 1 base, with 8 bases sitting between them. This CDR3 has 13 residues. Germline V CDR1 and CDR2: MNHEY, SVGAGI. Written as DNA, the CDR3 is TGTGCCAGCAGTTCAGTCCTTTCCTACGAGCAGTACTTC. It translates to CASSSVLSYEQYF.

This chain connects TRBV27 to TRBJ2-7; 10 bases align to TRBD2. Looked up from germline, CDR1 is MNHEY and CDR2 is SMNVEV (reference sequence). The ends lost 4 bases at V and 0 bases at J; junction bases unmatched: 12. The CDR3 is 18 residues long. CDR3 DNA sequence: TGTGCCAGCAGTTCACTAAGGACTAGCGGATATAGCTCCTACGAGCAGTACTTC. Translating it yields CASSSLRTSGYSSYEQYF.

The V and J genes are TRBV5-1 and TRBJ2-2; D is possibly TRBD1 (6 bases). The CDR3 consists of 15 residues. Germline CDR1 reads SGHRS; CDR2 reads YFSETQ. Trimming removed 7 bases from V and 1 base from J, with 14 bases in between. The CDR3, as DNA: TGCGCCAGCGGGATACAGGGATTGAACACCGGGGAGCTGTTTTTT. Its translation: CASGIQGLNTGELFF.

This clone was picked up a small number of times. The V call is TRBV9, the J call TRBJ1-1; TRBD1 matches 7 bases. Looked up from germline, CDR1 is SGDLS and CDR2 is YYNGEE. Unmatched junction bases numbered 3, after V lost 0 bases and J lost 4 bases. There are 14 residues in the CDR3. The CDR3 region has the DNA TGTGCCAGCAGCGTAGGTCCAGGGGGCACTGAAGCTTTCTTT. This encodes CASSVGPGGTEAFF.

The chain couples TRBV13 to TRBJ1-2; TRBD1 might be the D (5 bases). V dropped 1 base and J dropped 7 bases, with 16 bases sitting between them. Germline values: CDR1 PRHDT, CDR2 FYEKMQ (reference sequence). This CDR3 has 15 amino acids. For the CDR3, the DNA is TGTGCCAGCAGCTTAGTAGGCTTGGAGGGGTTTGGCTACACCTTC. Amino acid sequence: CASSLVGLEGFGYTF.

The chain carries TRBV6-5 and TRBJ2-6; no definite D call. V lost 5 bases, J lost 4 bases, and 12 bases lay in between. The V gene's germline CDR1 is MNHEY and CDR2 SVGAGI. CDR3 length equals 15 residues. Here the CDR3 reads CASSLGSRGANVLTF. CDR3 sequence (DNA): TGTGCCAGCAGTCTCGGATCGCGGGGGGCCAACGTCCTGACTTTC.

This chain joins TRBV5-1 and TRBJ2-7; 9 bases agree with TRBD1. CDR1 is SGHRS and CDR2 is YFSETQ in the germline V gene. CDR3 size: 15 residues. V lost 4 bases to trimming and J lost 1 base; unmatched junction nucleotides: 6. The CDR3 bases are TGCGCCAGCAGCAAGGGACAGGGTCTGTCCTACGAGCAGTACTTC. Its translation: CASSKGQGLSYEQYF.

The V gene is TRBV19, the J gene TRBJ1-2; 8 nucleotides line up with TRBD1. Germline CDR1 reads LNHDA; CDR2 reads SQIVND (reference sequence). The CDR3 has 14 amino acids. Trimming at V came to 6 bases and at J to 8 bases, leaving 11 bases not matched to a gene. DNA for the CDR3: TGTGCCAGTAGCTCAGGACAGGGAGCTTACGGCTACACCTTC. Translating gives CASSSGQGAYGYTF.

The chain couples TRBV14 to TRBJ2-1; 10 nucleotides match TRBD2. Germline CDR1 and CDR2: SGHDN and FVKESK. The CDR3 is 15 amino acids. Trimming took 2 bases from V and 4 from J; bases not matched to a gene: 2. CDR3 coding DNA: TGTGCCAGCAGCCAATTTAGCGGGGGGTACAATGAGCAGTTCTTC. Protein sequence: CASSQFSGGYNEQFF. Using reference TRBV14 and TRBJ2-1 for the parts outside the CDR3, the full variable domain is EAGVTQFPSHSVIEKGQTVTLRCDPISGHDNLYWYRRVMGKEIKFLLHFVKESKQDESGMPNNRFLAERTGGTYSTLKVQPAELEDSGVYFCASSQFSGGYNEQFFGPGTRLTVL.

V gene TRBV11-2 combines with J gene TRBJ1-2; the D is unclear. This CDR3 is built from 16 residues. The V end was cut by 0 bases, the J end by 8 bases, with 19 bases between. Per the germline V gene, CDR1 is SGHAT and CDR2 is FQNNGV. In nucleotides, the CDR3 is TGTGCCAGCAGCTTAGATAGAAGGGTCGCGGGTGGGGGCTACACCTTC. It codes for CASSLDRRVAGGGYTF.

In DNA, the CDR3 is TGTGCCAGCAGCTTAATTCCCCCCGAGGCGGGCGAGATGAACACTGAAGCTTTCTTT. Translated, it gives CASSLIPPEAGEMNTEAFF. V and J are TRBV11-2 and TRBJ1-1; D gene ambiguous. This CDR3 has 19 residues. Germline-derived CDR1 and CDR2 are SGHAT and FQNNGV. Trimming cost V 2 bases and J 0 bases, with 22 bases left between them. The full variable domain, rest sourced from reference TRBV11-2 and TRBJ1-1, is EAGVAQSPRYKIIEKRQSVAFWCNPISGHATLYWYQQILGQGPKLLIQFQNNGVVDDSQLPKDRFSAERLKGVDSTLKIQPAKLEDSAVYLCASSLIPPEAGEMNTEAFFGQGTRLTVV.

The rearrangement uses TRBV27 and TRBJ1-1; 8 nucleotides match TRBD1. From germline, CDR1 is MNHEY and CDR2 SMNVEV (reference sequence). V lost 7 bases, J lost 4 bases, and 5 bases stayed unmatched. This CDR3 has 13 residues. The CDR3 sequence: CASIDRGSTEAFF. The CDR3 nucleotides are TGTGCCAGCATCGACAGGGGAAGCACTGAAGCTTTCTTT.

This clone was counted once. The chain combines TRBV19 with TRBJ2-3; D possibly corresponds to TRBD1 (6 bases). Per germline, CDR1 LNHDA and CDR2 SQIVND (reference sequence). Trimming left V 0 bases short and J 4 bases short, with 11 bases between. The CDR3 sequence is 15 residues long. The CDR3 bases are TGTGCCAGTAGTATAGATTGCAGGGGTGCAGATACGCAGTATTTT. It encodes CASSIDCRGADTQYF.